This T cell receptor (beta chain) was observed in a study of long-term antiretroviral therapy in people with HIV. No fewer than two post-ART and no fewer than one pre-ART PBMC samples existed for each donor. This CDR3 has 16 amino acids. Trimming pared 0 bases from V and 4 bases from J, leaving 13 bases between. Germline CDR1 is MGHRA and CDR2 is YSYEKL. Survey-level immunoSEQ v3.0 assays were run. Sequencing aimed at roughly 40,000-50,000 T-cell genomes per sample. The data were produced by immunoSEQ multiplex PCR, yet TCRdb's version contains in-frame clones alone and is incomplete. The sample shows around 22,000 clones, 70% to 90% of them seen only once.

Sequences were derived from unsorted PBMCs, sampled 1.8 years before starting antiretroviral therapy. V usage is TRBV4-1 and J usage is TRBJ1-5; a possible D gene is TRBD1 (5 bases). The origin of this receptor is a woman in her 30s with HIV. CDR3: CASSQDGRQQNQPQHF. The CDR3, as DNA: TGCGCCAGCAGCCAAGATGGTCGACAGCAAAATCAGCCCCAGCATTTT.